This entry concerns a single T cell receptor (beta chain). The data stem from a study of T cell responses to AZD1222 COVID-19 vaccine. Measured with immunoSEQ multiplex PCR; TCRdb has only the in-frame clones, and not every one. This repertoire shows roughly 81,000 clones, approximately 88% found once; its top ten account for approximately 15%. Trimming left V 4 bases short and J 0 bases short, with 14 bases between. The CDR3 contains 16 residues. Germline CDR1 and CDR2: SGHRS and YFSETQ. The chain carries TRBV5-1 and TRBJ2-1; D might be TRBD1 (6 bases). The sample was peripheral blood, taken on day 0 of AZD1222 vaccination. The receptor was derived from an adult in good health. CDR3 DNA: TGCGCCAGCAGCCGAACTACAGGGAGCTCCTACAATGAGCAGTTCTTC. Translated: CASSRTTGSSYNEQFF.